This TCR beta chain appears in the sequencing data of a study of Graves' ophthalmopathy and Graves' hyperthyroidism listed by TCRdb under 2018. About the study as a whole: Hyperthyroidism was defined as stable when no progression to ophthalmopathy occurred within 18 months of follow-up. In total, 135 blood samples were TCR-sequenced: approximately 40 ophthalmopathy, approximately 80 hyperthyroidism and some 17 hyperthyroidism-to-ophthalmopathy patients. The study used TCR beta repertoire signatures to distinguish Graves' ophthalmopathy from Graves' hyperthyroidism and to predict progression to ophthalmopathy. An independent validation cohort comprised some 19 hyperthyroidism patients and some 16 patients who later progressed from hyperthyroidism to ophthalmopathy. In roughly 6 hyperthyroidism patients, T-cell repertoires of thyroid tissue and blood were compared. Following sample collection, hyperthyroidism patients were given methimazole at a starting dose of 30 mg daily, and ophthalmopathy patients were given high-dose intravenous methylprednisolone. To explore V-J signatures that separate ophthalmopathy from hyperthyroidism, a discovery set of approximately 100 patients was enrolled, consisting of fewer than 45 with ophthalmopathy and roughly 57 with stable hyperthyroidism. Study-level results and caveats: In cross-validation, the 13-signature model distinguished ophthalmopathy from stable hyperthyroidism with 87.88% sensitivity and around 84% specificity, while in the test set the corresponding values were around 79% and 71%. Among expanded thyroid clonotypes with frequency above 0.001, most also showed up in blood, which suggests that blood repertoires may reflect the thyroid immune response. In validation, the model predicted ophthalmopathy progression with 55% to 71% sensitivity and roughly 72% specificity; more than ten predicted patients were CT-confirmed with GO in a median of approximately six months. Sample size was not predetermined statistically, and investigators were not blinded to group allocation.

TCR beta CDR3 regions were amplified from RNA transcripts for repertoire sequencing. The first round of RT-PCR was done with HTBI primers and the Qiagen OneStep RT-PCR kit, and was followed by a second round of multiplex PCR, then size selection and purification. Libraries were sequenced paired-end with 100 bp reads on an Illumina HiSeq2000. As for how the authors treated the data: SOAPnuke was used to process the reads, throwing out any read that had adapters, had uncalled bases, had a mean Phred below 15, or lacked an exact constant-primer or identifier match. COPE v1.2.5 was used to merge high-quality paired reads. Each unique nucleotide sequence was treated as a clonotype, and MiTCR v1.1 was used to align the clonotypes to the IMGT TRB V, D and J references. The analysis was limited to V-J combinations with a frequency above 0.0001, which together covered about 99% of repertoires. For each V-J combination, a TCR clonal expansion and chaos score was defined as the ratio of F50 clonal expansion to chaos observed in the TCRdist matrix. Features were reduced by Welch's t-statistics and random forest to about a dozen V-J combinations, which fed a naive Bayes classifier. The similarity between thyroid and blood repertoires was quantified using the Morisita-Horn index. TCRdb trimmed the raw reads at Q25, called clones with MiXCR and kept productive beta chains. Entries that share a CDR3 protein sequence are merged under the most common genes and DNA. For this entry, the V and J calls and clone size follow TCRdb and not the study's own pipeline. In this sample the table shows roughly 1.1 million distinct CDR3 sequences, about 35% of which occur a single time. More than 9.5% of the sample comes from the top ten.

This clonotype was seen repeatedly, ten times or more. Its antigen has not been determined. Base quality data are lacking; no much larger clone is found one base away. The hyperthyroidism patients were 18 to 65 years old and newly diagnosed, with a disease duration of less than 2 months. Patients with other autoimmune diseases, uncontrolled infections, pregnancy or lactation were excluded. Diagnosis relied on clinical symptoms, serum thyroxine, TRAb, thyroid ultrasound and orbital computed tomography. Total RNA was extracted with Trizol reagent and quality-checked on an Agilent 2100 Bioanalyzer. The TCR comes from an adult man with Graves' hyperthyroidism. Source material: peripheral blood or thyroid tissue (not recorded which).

The DNA sequence is TGCGCCAGCAGCGAAGGGTTCAGGAACTTAGAGACCCAGTACTTC. It specifies CASSEGFRNLETQYF. The receptor chain draws on TRBV5-1 and TRBJ2-5; the D segment cannot be called with confidence. As encoded in the germline V gene, CDR1 is SGHRS while CDR2 is YFSETQ. The V and J ends are trimmed by 4 bases and 4 bases, leaving 17 bases between them. The CDR3 has 15 amino acids, counting the end cysteine and phenylalanine. CDR3 DNA is the only sequence kept; it has 45 bases, read in frame from the first base.